Below, one T cell receptor (beta chain) is given with its context. What it recognizes is unknown. This record comes from a study of shared clonotypes between healthy human individuals. Germline CDR1 reads ENHRY; CDR2 reads SYGVKD. This CDR3 spans 13 amino acids. The V and J ends lost 9 bases and 4 bases respectively, with 15 bases between them. The assay ran at deep level. Data came from immunoSEQ multiplex PCR; TCRdb stores just in-frame clones and leaves some out. This table has over 950,000 clones, 60% to 80% appearing once. General study findings and limits: Sequencing depth was predicted to influence how clonotypes are shared among donors. Estimated richness was generally greater in naive than memory subsets. Around 5% of naive CD4 clonotypes were common to a few donors.

The TCR comes from a man aged 18 to 29 in good health. Some clones in this sample may be carry-over from other donors' samples. Sequencing used memory CD4+ T cells from PBMCs. Subset defined: CD45RA-negative fraction. V usage is TRBV10-3 and J usage is TRBJ1-2, with a possible D match to TRBD1 (6 bases). The CDR3 DNA reads as TGTGCCATGGGCGGGGGGCCTGGCTATGGCTACACCTTC. Its protein product is CAMGGGPGYGYTF.